A selection of T cell receptor beta chains follows, all from one sample in a study of T cells in Graves' hyperthyroidism and ophthalmopathy. In TCRdb, the multiplex PCR reads were re-called with MiXCR into one record per CDR3 protein. The table shows fewer than 350,000 distinct CDR3 sequences, with roughly 15% occurring only once. Sequencing used blood. These receptors all stem from a woman aged 25-40 years with Graves' hyperthyroidism that later progressed to Graves' ophthalmopathy. The CDR3 runs from the conserved cysteine through the conserved F or W. D genes are given only for firm matches. Not all rows give a size; the values are once, few, many and, for expanded clones, a class.

TRBV28	TRBJ1-6	many	TRBD1	TGTGCCAGCAGTTCGAGGACAGGGGGTTCACCCCTCCACTTT	CASSSRTGGSPLHF
TRBV4-1	TRBJ1-3	few	NA	TGCGCCAGCAGCCAAGGGCAGGGTAACTCTGGAAACACCATATATTTT	CASSQGQGNSGNTIYF
TRBV4-2	TRBJ1-2	NA	NA	TGTGCCAGCAGCCAAGGGGCAGATGGCTACACCTTC	CASSQGADGYTF
TRBV7-2	TRBJ1-5	few	TRBD1	TGTGCCAGCAGTCAATCCGGGACAGGTCTCAATCAGCCCCAGCATTTT	CASSQSGTGLNQPQHF
TRBV28	TRBJ2-7	NA	NA	TGTGCCAGTGTGGGACTGACGGAGCAGTACTTC	CASVGLTEQYF
TRBV6-1	TRBJ2-3	many	TRBD2	TGTGCCAGCAGGGCGACTAGCGGGAGGCCAGATACGCAGTATTTT	CASRATSGRPDTQYF
TRBV19	TRBJ1-5	NA	NA	TGTGCCAGTAGTATTACAGGGTTGGTGGGCAATCAGCCCCAGCATTTT	CASSITGLVGNQPQHF
TRBV24-1	TRBJ1-1	many	NA	TGTGCCACCAGTGATCCGGGACGCGGGGAAGCTTTCTTT	CATSDPGRGEAFF
TRBV6-1	TRBJ2-3	NA	TRBD2	TGTGCCACCGGTACTAGCGGTTCCTTAATGAGATCGCAGTATTTT	CATGTSGSLMRSQYF
TRBV30	TRBJ1-1	NA	TRBD1	TGTGCCGGGGTAAGGGGGACAGGGGGGATCACTGAAGCTTTCTTT	CAGVRGTGGITEAFF
TRBV10-3	TRBJ2-3	few	TRBD1	TGTGCCATCAGTGGGACAGGAGCCACAGATACGCAGTATTTT	CAISGTGATDTQYF
TRBV19	TRBJ2-7	NA	NA	TGTGCCAGTAGTATTCAAAAGTTACCCGGGAACGAGCAGTACTTC	CASSIQKLPGNEQYF
TRBV20-1	TRBJ2-3	NA	TRBD2	TGCAGTGCCCCGGGACTAGTCGGGGGTACGCAGTATTTT	CSAPGLVGGTQYF
TRBV6-2/TRBV6-3	TRBJ2-7	few	NA	TGTGCCAGCAGGTTGATAGCTACGTCCTACGAGCAGTACTTC	CASRLIATSYEQYF
TRBV29-1	TRBJ2-7	many	TRBD1	TGCAGCGTTGACACCCGGGACAGCTACGAGCAGTACTTC	CSVDTRDSYEQYF
TRBV5-8	TRBJ2-1	NA	NA	TGTGCCAGCAGCCCCGGGACCTTAGCGGAAGGCTCCTACAATGAGCAGTTCTTC	CASSPGTLAEGSYNEQFF
TRBV19	TRBJ2-5	NA	TRBD1	TGTGCCAGTAAGCACGCAGGGGGCCTTGAGACCCAGTACTTC	CASKHAGGLETQYF
TRBV28	TRBJ2-6	many	NA	TGTGCCAGCAGTCCCCCGTCGATTCTCCTGACTTTC	CASSPPSILLTF
TRBV5-1	TRBJ2-3	many	TRBD2	TGCGCCAGCAGCTTGGCCCCAGCGGGAGGCGGCACAGATACGCAGTATTTT	CASSLAPAGGGTDTQYF
TRBV4-3	TRBJ2-3	many	NA	TGCGCCAGCAGCCAGGGGGGTTACGATACGCAGTATTTT	CASSQGGYDTQYF
TRBV5-8	TRBJ2-5	few	NA	TGTGCCAGCAGCTTGAGGTCCCAGAGGACCCAGTACTTC	CASSLRSQRTQYF
TRBV27	TRBJ2-7	many	NA	TGTGCCAGCAGTTCGGGGCCCCCGGCGGCCTACGAGCAGTACTTC	CASSSGPPAAYEQYF
TRBV20-1	TRBJ2-7	many	TRBD1	TGCAGTGCTACCCGGGACAGGGTCTACGAGCAGTACTTC	CSATRDRVYEQYF
TRBV11-3	TRBJ1-2	many	NA	TGTGCCAGCAGCTTCCCAGAGGAGTCCACAATCCACTATGGCTACACCTTC	CASSFPEESTIHYGYTF
TRBV6-5	TRBJ2-7	many	NA	TGTGCCAGCAGTTACCACATGCGCGACGAGCAGTACTTC	CASSYHMRDEQYF
TRBV20-1	TRBJ2-1	NA	NA	TGCAGTGCTGGACAATCCGATGAGCAGTTCTTC	CSAGQSDEQFF
TRBV20-1	TRBJ2-1	many	NA	TGCAGTGCTAGAATGGCGGTCGGTGGTGAGCAGTTCTTC	CSARMAVGGEQFF
TRBV9	TRBJ2-7	many	TRBD2	TGTGCCAGCGGAAGAACTAGCGGGAGGAGCTCCTACGAGCAGTACTTC	CASGRTSGRSSYEQYF
TRBV4-3	TRBJ2-7	NA	NA	TGCGCCAGCAGCCAACCCCAACCGGGACCCTACGAGCAGTACTTC	CASSQPQPGPYEQYF
TRBV19	TRBJ2-1	many	TRBD2	TGTGCCAGTAGGATAGCGGGAGCCTCCTACAATGAGCAGTTCTTC	CASRIAGASYNEQFF
TRBV20-1	TRBJ1-2	many	NA	TGCAGTGCTCCTACTCACCTTAGACTGGACTATGGCTACACCTTC	CSAPTHLRLDYGYTF
TRBV2	TRBJ2-2	many	NA	TGTGCCAGCAGGGGCTTTGCGTTAACGAACACCGGGGAGCTGTTTTTT	CASRGFALTNTGELFF
TRBV4-3	TRBJ2-2	NA	TRBD2	TGCGCCAGCAGCCAAGACTCCGGGACTAGCGGGACCGGGGAGCTGTTTTTT	CASSQDSGTSGTGELFF
TRBV25-1	TRBJ1-1	many	NA	TGTGCCAGCAGAAGTTGGGGGGAGAACACTGAAGCTTTCTTT	CASRSWGENTEAFF
TRBV2	TRBJ1-3	many	NA	TGTGCCAGCAGTGAACCTCTATCGTCCATATATTTT	CASSEPLSSIYF